One sample yielded the 28 T cell receptor beta chains listed below, sequenced in a study of blood T cells in healthy people across ages. Next came a second PCR, run for roughly 6 to 11 cycles, which used a sample-barcoded 5' primer along with a J-beta primer mix. MiXCR was run by TCRdb on the 5' RACE reads, yielding one entry per CDR3 protein. In the table there are fewer than 750,000 distinct CDR3 sequences, approximately 52% of which are singletons. Source material: blood. Receptor source: a woman of 80 years or more in good health.

The rearrangement uses TRBV12-3 or TRBV12-4 and TRBJ2-3; D uncertain. V dropped 8 bases and J dropped 5 bases, with 11 bases sitting between them. The CDR3 spans 12 residues. As DNA, the CDR3 is TGTGCCAGCTCACCACGAGAAGATACGCAGTATTTT. It codes for CASSPREDTQYF.

This clonotype showed up just a few times. The chain combines TRBV6-1 with TRBJ1-5, with a weak D call TRBD1 (5 bases). This CDR3 has 13 amino acids. Trimming shortened V by 6 bases and J by 9 bases, and 15 bases separated the two germline ends. Germline CDR1 MNHNS, CDR2 SASEGT. CDR3 loop: CASSAGTGRPQHF. The CDR3 DNA is TGTGCCAGCAGCGCTGGGACCGGGCGGCCCCAGCATTTT.

In the case of this clonotype: A much larger clone is a single base away; this may be a read error. The chain carries TRBV7-9 and TRBJ2-1; a possible D gene is TRBD1 (5 bases). TRBJ2-7 explains the end of the DNA better; the J call may be wrong. The CDR3 consists of 15 residues. Per the germline V gene, CDR1 is SEHNR and CDR2 is FQNEAQ (reference sequence). The CDR3 sequence: CASSLSQGSYNEQYF. CDR3 nucleotides: TGTGCCAGCAGCTTAAGTCAGGGATCCTACAATGAGCAGTACTTC.

Notes on this clonotype: This could be a read error, since a much larger clone is one nucleotide away. The chain carries TRBV2 and TRBJ1-1; D not resolved. Deletions cut 4 bases from V and 1 base from J, with 10 bases between. The CDR3 consists of 14 residues. CDR1 is SNHLY and CDR2 is FYNNEI in the germline V gene. The CDR3 DNA reads as TGTGCCAGCAGTGCGGCCCGTTCGAACACTGAAGCTTTCTTT. Its protein product is CASSAARSNTEAFF.

This clonotype was seen at least ten times. The genes are TRBV12-3 or TRBV12-4 and TRBJ2-3; D is uncertain. This CDR3 has 14 amino acids. V lost 6 bases, J lost 3 bases, and 13 bases lay in between. The CDR3 nucleotides are TGTGCCAGCAGACCTCGGTTCGGGACAGATACGCAGTATTTT. Translating gives CASRPRFGTDTQYF.

Points on this clonotype: A single base separates this from a much larger clone, so it may be a read error. The chain is built from TRBV18 and TRBJ2-7, with D possibly matching TRBD1 (6 bases). Between the trimmed V and J ends, which lost 3 bases and 2 bases, there was a span of 11 bases. The CDR3 runs 14 residues. Germline-derived CDR1 and CDR2 are KGHSH and LQKENI. The CDR3 here is CASSPRQEAYEQYF. Written as DNA, the CDR3 is TGTGCCAGCTCACCGCGACAGGAGGCCTACGAGCAGTACTTC.

The chain is built from TRBV12-5 and TRBJ2-5; TRBD1 matches at 8 bases. The CDR3 consists of 12 residues. Germline V gives CDR1 LGHNT, CDR2 FRNRAP. DNA for the CDR3: TGTGCCACCACAGGGGGGCTAGAGACCCAGTACTTC. This translates into CATTGGLETQYF.

Only a few counts were recorded for this clonotype. The chain joins TRBV28 to TRBJ2-1; 7 nucleotides agree with TRBD1. With 5 bases clipped from V and 10 bases from J, the junction kept 5 bases outside the gene matches. The CDR3 runs 12 residues. Germline V gives CDR1 MDHEN, CDR2 SYDVKM. The CDR3 loop is CASSHRTGEQFF. CDR3 coding DNA: TGTGCCAGCAGTCATCGGACAGGCGAGCAGTTCTTC. Full variable domain (outside the CDR3, taken from reference TRBV28 and TRBJ2-1): DVKVTQSSRYLVKRTGEKVFLECVQDMDHENMFWYRQDPGLGLRLIYFSYDVKMKEKGDIPEGYSVSREKKERFSLILESASTNQTSMYLCASSHRTGEQFFGPGTRLTVL.

This chain uses TRBV4-3 with TRBJ1-5; TRBD1 might be the D (5 bases). The CDR3 contains 13 residues. Germline V lookup: CDR1 LGHNA, CDR2 YSLEER. V gave up 1 base and J gave up 7 bases, with 8 bases separating them. The CDR3 DNA reads as TGCGCCAGCAGCCAAGGGGGCCTGCAGCCCCAGCATTTT. This sequence encodes CASSQGGLQPQHF.

The genes are TRBV2 and TRBJ2-1, with a tentative D call TRBD2 (7 bases). The CDR3 consists of 15 residues. Deletions cut 7 bases from V and 0 bases from J, with 13 bases between. Per the germline V gene, CDR1 is SNHLY and CDR2 is FYNNEI. The CDR3 DNA is TGTGCCAGCAATGACGGGGGGCGCTCCTACAATGAGCAGTTCTTC. It translates to CASNDGGRSYNEQFF.

The rearrangement uses TRBV25-1 and TRBJ1-1; 7 positions match TRBD1. CDR3 length: 15 residues. V shed 1 base, J shed 1 base, and the junction held 3 bases outside the gene matches. Germline lookup yields CDR1 MGHDK and CDR2 SYGVNS. CDR3 sequence: CASSESNRGNTEAFF. In DNA, the CDR3 is TGTGCCAGCAGTGAATCTAACAGGGGGAACACTGAAGCTTTCTTT.

The chain links TRBV4-3 to TRBJ2-2; the D gene is possibly TRBD1 (5 bases). Germline lookup yields CDR1 LGHNA and CDR2 YSLEER. Trimming stripped 2 bases from V and 2 bases from J, with 15 bases between. CDR3 length: 17 amino acids. The CDR3 reads CASSQSTGRANTGELFF. The CDR3 region has the DNA TGCGCCAGCAGCCAATCAACGGGCAGGGCTAACACCGGGGAGCTGTTTTTT.

The gene calls are TRBV10-3 and TRBJ2-5; D might be TRBD1 or TRBD2, each matching 6 bases. The CDR3 is 15 residues long. The V gene lost 3 bases and the J gene lost 2 bases, with 13 bases spanning the gap. Germline-derived CDR1 and CDR2 are ENHRY and SYGVKD. This CDR3 reads CAISDPGGKQETQYF. Here the CDR3 DNA reads TGTGCCATCAGTGACCCCGGGGGCAAACAAGAGACCCAGTACTTC.

The J gene is TRBJ1-5, the V gene TRBV4-2; D gene uncertain. The CDR3 extends over 16 amino acids. V lost 4 bases to trimming and J lost 1 base, with 14 bases between them. Per the germline V gene, CDR1 is LGHNA and CDR2 is YNFKEQ. CDR3 amino acids: CASSRAASESNQPQHF. In DNA, the CDR3 is TGTGCCAGCAGCCGCGCGGCGAGTGAGAGCAATCAGCCCCAGCATTTT.

Concerning this clonotype itself: A read error is possible here, since a much larger clone lies one base away. The chain joins TRBV9 to TRBJ2-1; 7 nucleotides line up with TRBD1. Trimming at V came to 3 bases and at J to 6 bases, leaving 12 bases not matched to a gene. CDR3 length equals 16 residues. From germline, CDR1 is SGDLS and CDR2 YYNGEE. CDR3 coding DNA: TGTGCCAGCAGCGACCCGGGGACAGAGGTAGTCAATGAGCAGTTCTTC. Translated, it gives CASSDPGTEVVNEQFF.

This chain links TRBV13 with TRBJ2-3, with D hard to call. V lost 5 bases, J lost 5 bases, and 14 bases lay in between. The CDR3 is 14 residues long. Germline values: CDR1 PRHDT, CDR2 FYEKMQ (reference sequence). The CDR3 loop is CASSLGPPEDTQYF. The DNA for the CDR3 is TGTGCCAGCAGCCTCGGACCCCCGGAAGATACGCAGTATTTT.

CDR3 nucleotide sequence: TGTGCCAGCAGTACAGTCCTCGGGACCGACTTTATCCACTACCGATACAATGAGCAGTTCTTC. Its protein product is CASSTVLGTDFIHYRYNEQFF. The chain carries TRBV11-1 and TRBJ2-1; D may match TRBD1 or TRBD2 (5 bases each). Trimming removed 6 bases from V and 4 bases from J, with 34 bases in between. The CDR3 contains 21 residues. Germline V gives CDR1 SGHAT, CDR2 FQDESV (reference sequence).

This clonotype was seen many times. V gene TRBV4-1 combines with J gene TRBJ1-5; no firm D call. The CDR3 is 13 residues long. Germline CDR1 and CDR2: MGHRA and YSYEKL. V was shortened by 0 bases and J by 7 bases, with 7 bases between the two germline ends. The CDR3 sequence: CASSQDSRQPQHF. The DNA of the CDR3 is TGCGCCAGCAGCCAAGATTCGAGGCAGCCCCAGCATTTT.

The genes are TRBV13 and TRBJ2-7; D not resolved. This CDR3 has 15 amino acids. Germline CDR1 and CDR2: PRHDT and FYEKMQ (reference sequence). With 4 bases removed from V and 0 bases from J, the gap between germline ends came to 13 bases. The CDR3 sequence: CASSSGGSTSYEQYF. CDR3 sequence (DNA): TGTGCCAGCAGCTCCGGTGGGTCTACCTCCTACGAGCAGTACTTC. Variable domain in full (rest from reference TRBV13 and TRBJ2-7): AAGVIQSPRHLIKEKRETATLKCYPIPRHDTVYWYQQGPGQDPQFLISFYEKMQSDKGSIPDRFSAQQFSDYHSELNMSSLELGDSALYFCASSSGGSTSYEQYFGPGTRLTVT.

To note about this clonotype: Just one base apart from a much larger clone, this may be a read error. The V gene is TRBV20-1, the J gene TRBJ2-7; no reliable D call. The V gene lost 6 bases and the J gene lost 7 bases, with 19 bases spanning the gap. CDR1 DFQATT and CDR2 SNEGSKA come from the germline V gene (reference sequence). The CDR3 extends over 13 amino acids. In nucleotides, the CDR3 is TGCAGTGCGGGCGCCGACTTCTCCAATGAGCAGTACTTC. Translation: CSAGADFSNEQYF.

This clonotype was found a few times. The chain links TRBV18 to TRBJ1-5; 10 nucleotides agree with TRBD1. CDR1 KGHSH and CDR2 LQKENI come from the germline V gene. V dropped 6 bases and J dropped 1; count of bases not matched to a gene: 12. The CDR3 loop spans 18 amino acids. The CDR3 region is CASSLVRDRGWSNQPQHF. Written as DNA, the CDR3 is TGTGCCAGCTCCCTCGTCCGGGACAGGGGATGGAGCAATCAGCCCCAGCATTTT.

This clonotype was counted once. This sequence joins TRBV12-3 or TRBV12-4 and TRBJ2-4; 7 bases align to TRBD1. V lost 8 bases to trimming and J lost 9 bases; unmatched junction nucleotides: 10. The CDR3 length is 13 residues. CDR3 coding DNA: TGTGCCAGCTCGACAGGGAAATTTGGCATTCAGTACTTC. It is translated as CASSTGKFGIQYF.

The chain links TRBV20-1 to TRBJ2-3; D is ambiguous. The V end lost 4 bases, the J end lost 2 bases, and 7 bases lay between the germline ends. Germline-derived CDR1 and CDR2 are DFQATT and SNEGSKA (reference sequence). The CDR3 runs to 12 residues. The CDR3 nucleotides read TGCAGTGCTAAAGGGTTCACAGATACGCAGTATTTT. It yields the protein CSAKGFTDTQYF.

This clonotype was counted at least ten times. The V call is TRBV6-6, the J call TRBJ2-5; the D gene is possibly TRBD2 (5 bases). Trimming left V 6 bases short and J 1 base short, with 15 bases between. The CDR3 sequence is 15 residues long. Germline CDR1 is MNHNY and CDR2 is SVGAGI (reference sequence). The CDR3 region is CASSQLRATQETQYF. The CDR3 DNA follows: TGTGCCAGCAGCCAACTGAGGGCTACCCAAGAGACCCAGTACTTC.

This clonotype was recorded once. This may arise from a read error, as a much more abundant clone is one base away. The CDR3 region is CANKRDSGMYTQYF. The CDR3 DNA sequence: TGTGCCAACAAAAGGGACAGTGGCATGTATACGCAGTATTTT. This sequence joins TRBV2 and TRBJ2-3, with 7 nucleotides matching TRBD1. V dropped 10 bases and J dropped 7; count of bases not matched to a gene: 14. This CDR3 has 14 residues. From germline, CDR1 is SNHLY and CDR2 FYNNEI.

CDR3 sequence: CASSFGTGGESYGYTF. CDR3 nucleotide sequence: TGTGCCAGCAGCTTCGGGACAGGGGGCGAGAGCTATGGCTACACCTTC. The V call is TRBV5-6, the J call TRBJ1-2, with TRBD1 matching over 12 bases. This CDR3 has 16 amino acids. Trimming removed 2 bases from V and 4 bases from J; junction bases left unmatched: 6. CDR1 is SGHDT and CDR2 is YYEEEE in the germline V gene.

The chain carries TRBV7-2 and TRBJ1-2; D is unclear. This CDR3 spans 14 amino acids. Between the trimmed V and J ends, which lost 1 base and 4 bases, there was a span of 10 bases. Germline assignment: CDR1 SGHTA and CDR2 FQGNSA. The CDR3 is CASSLGVGTYGYTF. CDR3 DNA: TGTGCCAGCAGCTTAGGGGTGGGAACCTATGGCTACACCTTC.

This chain links TRBV18 with TRBJ1-5, with D tentatively TRBD1 (6 bases). V was clipped by 5 bases and J by 9 bases, with 11 bases between them. Germline V lookup: CDR1 KGHSH, CDR2 LQKENI. The CDR3 runs to 12 residues. CDR3 residues: CASSSQGTPQHF. In DNA form, the CDR3 reads TGTGCCAGCTCAAGCCAGGGGACGCCCCAGCATTTT.